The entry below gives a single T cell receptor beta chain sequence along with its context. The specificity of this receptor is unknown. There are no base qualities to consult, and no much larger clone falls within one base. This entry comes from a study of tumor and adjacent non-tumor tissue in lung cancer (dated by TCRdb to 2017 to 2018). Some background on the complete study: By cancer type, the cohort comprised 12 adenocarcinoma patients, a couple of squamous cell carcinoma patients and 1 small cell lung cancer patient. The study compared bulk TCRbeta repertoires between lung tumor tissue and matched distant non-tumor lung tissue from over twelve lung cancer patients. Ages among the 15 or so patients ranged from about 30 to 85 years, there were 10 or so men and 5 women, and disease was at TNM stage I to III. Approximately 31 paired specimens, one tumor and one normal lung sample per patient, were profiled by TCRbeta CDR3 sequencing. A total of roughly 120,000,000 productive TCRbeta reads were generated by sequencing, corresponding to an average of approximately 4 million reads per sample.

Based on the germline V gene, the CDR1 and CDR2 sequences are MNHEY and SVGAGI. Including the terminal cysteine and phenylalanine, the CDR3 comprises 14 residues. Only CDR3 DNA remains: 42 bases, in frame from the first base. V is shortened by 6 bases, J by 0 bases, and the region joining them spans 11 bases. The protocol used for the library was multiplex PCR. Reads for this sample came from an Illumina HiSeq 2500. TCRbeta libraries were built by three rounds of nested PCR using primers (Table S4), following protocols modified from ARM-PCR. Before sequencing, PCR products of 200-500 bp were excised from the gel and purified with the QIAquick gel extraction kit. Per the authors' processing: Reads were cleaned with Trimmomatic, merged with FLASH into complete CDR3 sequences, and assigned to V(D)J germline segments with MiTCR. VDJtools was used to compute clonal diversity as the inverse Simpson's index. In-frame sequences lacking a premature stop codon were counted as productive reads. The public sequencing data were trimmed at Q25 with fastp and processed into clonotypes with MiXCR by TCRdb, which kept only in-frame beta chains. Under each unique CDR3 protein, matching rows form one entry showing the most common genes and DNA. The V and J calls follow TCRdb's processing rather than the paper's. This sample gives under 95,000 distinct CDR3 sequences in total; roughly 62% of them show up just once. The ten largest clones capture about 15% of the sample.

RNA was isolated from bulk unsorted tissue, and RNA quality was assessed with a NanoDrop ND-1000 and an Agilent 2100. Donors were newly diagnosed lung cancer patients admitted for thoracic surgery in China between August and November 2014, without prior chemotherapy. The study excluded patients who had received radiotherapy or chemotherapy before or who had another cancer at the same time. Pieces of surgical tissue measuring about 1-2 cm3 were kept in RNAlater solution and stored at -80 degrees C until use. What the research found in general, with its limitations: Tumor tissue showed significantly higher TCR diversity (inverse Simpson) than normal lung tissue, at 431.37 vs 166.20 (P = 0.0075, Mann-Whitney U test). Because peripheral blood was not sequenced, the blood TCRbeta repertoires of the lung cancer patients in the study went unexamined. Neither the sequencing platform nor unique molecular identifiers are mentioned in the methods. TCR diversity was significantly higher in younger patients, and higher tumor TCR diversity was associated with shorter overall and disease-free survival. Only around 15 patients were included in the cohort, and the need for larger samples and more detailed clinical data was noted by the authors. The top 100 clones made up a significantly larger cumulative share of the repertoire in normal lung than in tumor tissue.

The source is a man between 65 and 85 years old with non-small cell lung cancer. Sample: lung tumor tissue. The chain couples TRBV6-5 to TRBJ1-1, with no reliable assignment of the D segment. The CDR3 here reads CASSVRQLNTEAFF. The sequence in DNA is TGTGCCAGCAGCGTCAGGCAGTTGAACACTGAAGCTTTCTTT.